Below, 2 T cell receptor beta chains from the same sample are listed, as sequenced in a study of blood T cell repertoires in COVID-19. Profiling relied on immunoSEQ multiplex PCR, and the TCRdb table lists in-frame clones only, not all of them. There are 260,000 or so clones in the sample; 80% to 90% occur only once, and roughly 2.6% lies in the top ten. Specimen: PBMCs or T cells enriched from blood (not recorded which). These receptors were obtained from a woman in her twenties or thirties with acute COVID-19.

The CDR3: CASSDTRGQGVEKLFF. The CDR3, as DNA: TGCGCCAGCAGTGATACCCGGGGACAGGGAGTTGAAAAACTGTTTTTT. The rearrangement links TRBV10-1 to TRBJ1-4, with 9 nucleotides matching TRBD1. Trimming cost V 3 bases and J 7 bases; bases outside gene matches: 9. The germline gives CDR1 WNHNN, CDR2 SYGVQD (reference sequence). The CDR3 loop spans 16 amino acids.

The V call is TRBV6-6, the J call TRBJ1-1; 9 nucleotides align to TRBD1. The V and J ends lost 6 bases and 1 base, in that order; junction bases with no gene match: 3. CDR1 MNHNY and CDR2 SVGAGI come from the germline V gene (reference sequence). The CDR3 is made up of 14 amino acids. CDR3 region: CASSDRGANTEAFF. The CDR3, as DNA: TGTGCCAGCAGCGACAGGGGGGCGAACACTGAAGCTTTCTTT.